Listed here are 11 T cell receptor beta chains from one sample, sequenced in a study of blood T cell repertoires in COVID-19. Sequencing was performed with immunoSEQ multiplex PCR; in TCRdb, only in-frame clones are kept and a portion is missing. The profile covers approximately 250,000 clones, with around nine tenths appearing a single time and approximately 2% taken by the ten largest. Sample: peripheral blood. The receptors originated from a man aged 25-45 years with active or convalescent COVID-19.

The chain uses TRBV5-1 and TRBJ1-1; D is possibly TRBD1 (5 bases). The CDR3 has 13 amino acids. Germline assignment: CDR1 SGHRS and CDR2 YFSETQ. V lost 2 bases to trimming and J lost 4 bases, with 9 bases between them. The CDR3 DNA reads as TGCGCCAGCAGCTTCCAGGGTTCCACTGAAGCTTTCTTT. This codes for CASSFQGSTEAFF.

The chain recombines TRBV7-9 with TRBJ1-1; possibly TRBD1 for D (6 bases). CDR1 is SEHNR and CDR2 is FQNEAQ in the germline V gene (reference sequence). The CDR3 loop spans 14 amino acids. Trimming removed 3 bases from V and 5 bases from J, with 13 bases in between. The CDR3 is CASSFQGPHTEAFF. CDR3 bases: TGTGCCAGCAGCTTTCAGGGGCCCCATACTGAAGCTTTCTTT.

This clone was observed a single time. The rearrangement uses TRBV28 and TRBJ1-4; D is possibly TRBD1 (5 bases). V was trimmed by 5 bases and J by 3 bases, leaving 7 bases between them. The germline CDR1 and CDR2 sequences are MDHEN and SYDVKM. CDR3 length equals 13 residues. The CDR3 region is CASSGAANEKLFF. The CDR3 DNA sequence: TGTGCCAGCAGTGGGGCAGCTAATGAAAAACTGTTTTTT.

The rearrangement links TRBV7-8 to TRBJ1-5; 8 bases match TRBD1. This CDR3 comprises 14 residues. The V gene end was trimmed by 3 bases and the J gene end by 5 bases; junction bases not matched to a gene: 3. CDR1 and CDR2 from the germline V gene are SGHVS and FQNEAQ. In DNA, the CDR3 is TGTGCCAGCAGCTTGTCAGGGGGCGATCAGCCCCAGCATTTT. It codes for CASSLSGGDQPQHF. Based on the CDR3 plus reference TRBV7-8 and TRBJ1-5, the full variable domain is GAGVSQSPRYKVAKRGQDVALRCDPISGHVSLFWYQQALGQGPEFLTYFQNEAQLDKSGLPSDRFFAERPEGSVSTLKIQRTQQEDSAVYLCASSLSGGDQPQHFGDGTRLSIL.

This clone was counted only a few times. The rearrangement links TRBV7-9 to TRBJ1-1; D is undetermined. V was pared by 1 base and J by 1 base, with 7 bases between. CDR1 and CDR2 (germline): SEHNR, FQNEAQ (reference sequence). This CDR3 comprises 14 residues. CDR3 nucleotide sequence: TGTGCCAGCAGCTTAGGTCTAGCGAACACTGAAGCTTTCTTT. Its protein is CASSLGLANTEAFF.

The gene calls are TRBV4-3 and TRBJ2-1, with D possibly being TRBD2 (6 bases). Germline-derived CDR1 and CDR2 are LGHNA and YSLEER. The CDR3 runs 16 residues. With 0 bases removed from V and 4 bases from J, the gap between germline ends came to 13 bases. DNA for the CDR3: TGCGCCAGCAGCCAAGATTGGGCCGGAGGGTACAATGAGCAGTTCTTC. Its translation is CASSQDWAGGYNEQFF.

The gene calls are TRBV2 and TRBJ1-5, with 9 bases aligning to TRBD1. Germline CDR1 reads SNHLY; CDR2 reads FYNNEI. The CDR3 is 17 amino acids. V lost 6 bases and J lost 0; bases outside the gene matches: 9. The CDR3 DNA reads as TGTGCCAGCAGCGCCGGGACAGGGAGGGATAGCAATCAGCCCCAGCATTTT. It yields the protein CASSAGTGRDSNQPQHF.

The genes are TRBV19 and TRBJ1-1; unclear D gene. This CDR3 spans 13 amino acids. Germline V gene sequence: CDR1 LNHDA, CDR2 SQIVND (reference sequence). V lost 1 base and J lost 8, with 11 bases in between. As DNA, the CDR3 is TGTGCCAGTAGTATAGTCGTGTTCGGGGAAGCTTTCTTT. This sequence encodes CASSIVVFGEAFF.

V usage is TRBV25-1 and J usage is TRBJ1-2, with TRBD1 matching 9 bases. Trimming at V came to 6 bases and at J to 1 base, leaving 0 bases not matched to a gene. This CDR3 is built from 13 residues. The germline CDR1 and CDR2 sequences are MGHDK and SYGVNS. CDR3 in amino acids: CASRDRGNYGYTF. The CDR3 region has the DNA TGTGCCAGCAGGGACAGGGGTAACTATGGCTACACCTTC.

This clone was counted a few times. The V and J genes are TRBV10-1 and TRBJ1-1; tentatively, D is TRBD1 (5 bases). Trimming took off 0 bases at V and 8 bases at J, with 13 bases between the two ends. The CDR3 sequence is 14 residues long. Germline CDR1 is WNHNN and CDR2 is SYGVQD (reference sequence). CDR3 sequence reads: CASSESGEGREAFF. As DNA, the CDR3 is TGCGCCAGCAGTGAGTCAGGGGAAGGTCGGGAAGCTTTCTTT.

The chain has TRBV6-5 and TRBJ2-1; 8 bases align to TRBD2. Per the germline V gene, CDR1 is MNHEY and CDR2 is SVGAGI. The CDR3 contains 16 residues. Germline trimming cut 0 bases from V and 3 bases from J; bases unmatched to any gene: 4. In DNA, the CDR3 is TGTGCCAGCAGTTACTCTGCTAGCGGGTTCTACAATGAGCAGTTCTTC. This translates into CASSYSASGFYNEQFF.